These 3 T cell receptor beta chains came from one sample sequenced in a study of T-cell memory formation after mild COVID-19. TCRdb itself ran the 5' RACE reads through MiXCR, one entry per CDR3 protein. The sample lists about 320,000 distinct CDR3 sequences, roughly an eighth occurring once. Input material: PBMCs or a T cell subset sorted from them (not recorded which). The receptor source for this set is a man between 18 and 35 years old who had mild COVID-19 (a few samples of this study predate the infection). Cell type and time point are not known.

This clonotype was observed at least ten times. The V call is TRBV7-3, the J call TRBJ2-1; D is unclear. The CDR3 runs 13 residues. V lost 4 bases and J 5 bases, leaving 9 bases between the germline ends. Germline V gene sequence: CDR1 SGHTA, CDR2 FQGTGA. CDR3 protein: CASSSAIDNEQFF. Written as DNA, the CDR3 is TGTGCCAGCAGCTCCGCGATAGACAATGAGCAGTTCTTC.

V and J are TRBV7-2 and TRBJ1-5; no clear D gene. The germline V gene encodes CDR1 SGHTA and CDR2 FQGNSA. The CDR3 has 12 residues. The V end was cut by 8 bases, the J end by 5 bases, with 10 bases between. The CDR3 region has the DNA TGTGCCAGCGGTCTACGGTATCAGCCCCAGCATTTT. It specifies CASGLRYQPQHF.

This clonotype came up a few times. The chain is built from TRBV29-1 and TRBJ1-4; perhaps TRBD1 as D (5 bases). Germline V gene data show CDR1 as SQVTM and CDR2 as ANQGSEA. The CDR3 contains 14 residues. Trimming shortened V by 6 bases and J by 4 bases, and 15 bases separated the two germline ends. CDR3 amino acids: CSVQKEGINEKLFF. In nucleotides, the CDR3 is TGCAGCGTCCAGAAGGAGGGGATTAATGAAAAACTGTTTTTT.